This T cell receptor beta chain originates from a study of shared clonotypes between healthy human individuals. This table comes from immunoSEQ multiplex PCR, and its TCRdb copy is limited to in-frame clones, with some not included. The sample has a few million clones, more than 90% seen once. The sequence came from a young man in good health. Material for sequencing was naive CD4+ T cells sorted from blood. Subset here: CD45RA+ positively selected.

The CDR3 loop is CASTQTGTYGYTF. The CDR3 bases are TGTGCCAGCACCCAGACGGGGACCTATGGCTACACCTTC. The J gene is TRBJ1-2, the V gene TRBV28; D might be TRBD1 (5 bases). The CDR3 runs to 13 residues. Germline CDR1 reads MDHEN; CDR2 reads SYDVKM. V was trimmed by 7 bases and J by 4 bases, leaving 13 bases between them.